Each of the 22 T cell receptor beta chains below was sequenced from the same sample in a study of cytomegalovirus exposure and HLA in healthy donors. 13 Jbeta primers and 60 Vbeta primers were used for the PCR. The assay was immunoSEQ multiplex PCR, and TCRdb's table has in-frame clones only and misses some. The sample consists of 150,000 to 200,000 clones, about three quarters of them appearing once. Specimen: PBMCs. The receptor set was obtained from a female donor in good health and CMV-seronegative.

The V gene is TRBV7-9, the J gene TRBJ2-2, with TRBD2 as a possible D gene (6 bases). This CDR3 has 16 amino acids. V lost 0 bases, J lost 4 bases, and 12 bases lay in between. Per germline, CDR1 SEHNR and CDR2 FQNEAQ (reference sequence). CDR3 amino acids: CASSLAVLAVTGELFF. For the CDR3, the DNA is TGTGCCAGCAGCTTAGCAGTGTTAGCGGTCACCGGGGAGCTGTTTTTT.

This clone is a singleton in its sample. This chain's CDR3 is CASSLEGSYYTEAFF. For the CDR3, the DNA is TGCGCCAGCAGCTTGGAAGGTAGCTATTACACTGAAGCTTTCTTT. This chain uses TRBV5-1 with TRBJ1-1, with D hard to call. V lost 0 bases, J lost 3 bases, and 12 bases lay in between. The CDR3 totals 15 residues. Germline loops: CDR1 SGHRS, CDR2 YFSETQ.

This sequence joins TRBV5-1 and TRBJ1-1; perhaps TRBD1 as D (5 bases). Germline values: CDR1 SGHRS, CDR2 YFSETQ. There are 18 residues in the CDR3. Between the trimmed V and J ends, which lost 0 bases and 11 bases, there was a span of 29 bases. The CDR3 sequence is CASSLAYWDKGLLQGAFF. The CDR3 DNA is TGCGCCAGCAGCTTGGCCTACTGGGATAAGGGTCTACTCCAGGGCGCTTTCTTT.

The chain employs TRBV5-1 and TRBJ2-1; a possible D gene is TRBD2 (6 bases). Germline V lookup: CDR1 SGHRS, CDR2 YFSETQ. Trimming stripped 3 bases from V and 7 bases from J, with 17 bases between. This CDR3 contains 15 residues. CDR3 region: CASSSLAPTGNEQFF. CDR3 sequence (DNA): TGCGCCAGCAGCTCCCTAGCGCCCACGGGGAATGAGCAGTTCTTC. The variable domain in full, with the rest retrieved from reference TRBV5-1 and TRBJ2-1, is KAGVTQTPRYLIKTRGQQVTLSCSPISGHRSVSWYQQTPGQGLQFLFEYFSETQRNKGNFPGRFSGRQFSNSRSEMNVSTLELGDSALYLCASSSLAPTGNEQFFGPGTRLTVL.

The CDR3: CASSLNLGQGYGYTF. As DNA, the CDR3 is TGTGCCAGCAGCTTAAACCTCGGACAGGGCTATGGCTACACCTTC. The chain combines TRBV7-3 with TRBJ1-2; 8 bases align to TRBD1. The length of the CDR3 is 15 residues. With 1 base clipped from V and 4 bases from J, the junction kept 5 bases outside the gene matches. Germline V gene lookup returns CDR1 SGHTA and CDR2 FQGTGA. The entire variable domain, with the rest obtained from reference TRBV7-3 and TRBJ1-2, is as follows: GAGVSQTPSNKVTEKGKYVELRCDPISGHTALYWYRQSLGQGPEFLIYFQGTGAADDSGLPNDRFFAVRPEGSVSTLKIQRTERGDSAVYLCASSLNLGQGYGYTFGSGTRLTVV.

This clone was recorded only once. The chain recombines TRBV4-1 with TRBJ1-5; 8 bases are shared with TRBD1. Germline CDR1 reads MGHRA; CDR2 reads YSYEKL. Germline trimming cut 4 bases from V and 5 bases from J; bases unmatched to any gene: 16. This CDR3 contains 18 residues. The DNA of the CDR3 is TGCGCCAGCAGCCGTCCCGAGCAAACCCCAGGGGGCCATCAGCCCCAGCATTTT. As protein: CASSRPEQTPGGHQPQHF.

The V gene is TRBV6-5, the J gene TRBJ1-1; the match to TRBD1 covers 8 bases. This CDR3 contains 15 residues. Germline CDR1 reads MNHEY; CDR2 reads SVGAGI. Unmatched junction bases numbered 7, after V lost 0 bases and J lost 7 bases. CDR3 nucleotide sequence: TGTGCCAGCAGTTACTCGGGACAGGCTGGGGTTGAAGCTTTCTTT. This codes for CASSYSGQAGVEAFF.

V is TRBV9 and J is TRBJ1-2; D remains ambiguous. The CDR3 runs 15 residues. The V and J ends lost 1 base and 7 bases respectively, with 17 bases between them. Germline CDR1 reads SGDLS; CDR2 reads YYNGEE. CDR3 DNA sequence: TGTGCCAGCAGCGTATTGCCGCCCCAGGATAGTGGCTACACCTTC. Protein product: CASSVLPPQDSGYTF.

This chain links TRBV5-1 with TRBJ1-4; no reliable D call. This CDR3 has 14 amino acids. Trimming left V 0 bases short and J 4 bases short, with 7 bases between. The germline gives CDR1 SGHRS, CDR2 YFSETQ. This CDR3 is CASSLGVGNEKLFF. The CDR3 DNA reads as TGCGCCAGCAGCTTGGGTGTCGGTAATGAAAAACTGTTTTTT.

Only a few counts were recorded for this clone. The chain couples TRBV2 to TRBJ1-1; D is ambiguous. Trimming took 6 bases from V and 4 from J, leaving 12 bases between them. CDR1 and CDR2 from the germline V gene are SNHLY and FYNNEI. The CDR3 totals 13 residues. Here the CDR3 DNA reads TGTGCCAGCAGGAGGGTATCCGGCACTGAAGCTTTCTTT. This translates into CASRRVSGTEAFF.

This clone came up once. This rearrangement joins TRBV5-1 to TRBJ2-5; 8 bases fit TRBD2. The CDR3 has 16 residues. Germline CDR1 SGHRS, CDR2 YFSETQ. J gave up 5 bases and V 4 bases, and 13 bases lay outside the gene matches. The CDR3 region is CASSRDRSGSSETQYF. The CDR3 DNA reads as TGCGCCAGCAGCAGGGACCGCAGCGGGAGCTCCGAGACCCAGTACTTC.

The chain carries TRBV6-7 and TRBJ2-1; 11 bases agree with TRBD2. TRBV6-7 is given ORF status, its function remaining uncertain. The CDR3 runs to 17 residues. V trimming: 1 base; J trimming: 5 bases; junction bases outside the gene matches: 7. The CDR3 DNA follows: TGTGCCAGCAGTTACTTTAGCGGGAGGGCCTTCGACAATGAGCAGTTCTTC. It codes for CASSYFSGRAFDNEQFF.

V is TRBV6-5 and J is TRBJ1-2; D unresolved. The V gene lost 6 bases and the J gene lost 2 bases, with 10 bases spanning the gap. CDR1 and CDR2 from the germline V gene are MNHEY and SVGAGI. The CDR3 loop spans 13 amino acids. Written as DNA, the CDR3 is TGTGCCAGCAGCCTGAGTTTCAACTATGGCTACACCTTC. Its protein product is CASSLSFNYGYTF.

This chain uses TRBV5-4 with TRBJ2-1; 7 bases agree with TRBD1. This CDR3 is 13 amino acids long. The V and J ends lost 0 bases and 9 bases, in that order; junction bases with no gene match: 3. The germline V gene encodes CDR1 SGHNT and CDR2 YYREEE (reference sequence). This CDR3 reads CASSLEGAREQFF. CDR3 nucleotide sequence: TGTGCCAGCAGCTTGGAGGGGGCGCGTGAGCAGTTCTTC.

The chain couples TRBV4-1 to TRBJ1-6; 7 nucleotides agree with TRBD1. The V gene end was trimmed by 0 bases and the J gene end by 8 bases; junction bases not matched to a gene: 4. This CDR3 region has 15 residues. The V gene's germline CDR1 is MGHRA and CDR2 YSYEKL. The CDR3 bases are TGCGCCAGCAGCCAAGATGCCAGGGGGGATTCACCCCTCCACTTT. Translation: CASSQDARGDSPLHF.

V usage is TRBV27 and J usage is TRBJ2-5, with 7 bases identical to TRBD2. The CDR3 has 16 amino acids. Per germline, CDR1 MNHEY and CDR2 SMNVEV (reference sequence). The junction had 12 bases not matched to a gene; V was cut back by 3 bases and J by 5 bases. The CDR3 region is CASSFLGGGPKETQYF. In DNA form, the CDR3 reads TGTGCCAGCAGTTTTTTGGGGGGAGGGCCTAAGGAGACCCAGTACTTC.

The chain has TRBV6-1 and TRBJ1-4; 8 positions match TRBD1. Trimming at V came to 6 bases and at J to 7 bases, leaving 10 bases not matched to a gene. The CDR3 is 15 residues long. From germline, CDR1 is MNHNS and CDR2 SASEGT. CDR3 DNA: TGTGCCAGCAGAGTGAATGGACAGGGAAGTGAAAAACTGTTTTTT. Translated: CASRVNGQGSEKLFF.

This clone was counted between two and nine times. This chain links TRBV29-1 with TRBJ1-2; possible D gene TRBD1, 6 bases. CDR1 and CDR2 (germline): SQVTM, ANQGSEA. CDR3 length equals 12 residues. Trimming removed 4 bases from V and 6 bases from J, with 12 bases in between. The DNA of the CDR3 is TGCAGCGTTGTCGGGGGGGCCGATGGCTACACCTTC. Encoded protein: CSVVGGADGYTF.

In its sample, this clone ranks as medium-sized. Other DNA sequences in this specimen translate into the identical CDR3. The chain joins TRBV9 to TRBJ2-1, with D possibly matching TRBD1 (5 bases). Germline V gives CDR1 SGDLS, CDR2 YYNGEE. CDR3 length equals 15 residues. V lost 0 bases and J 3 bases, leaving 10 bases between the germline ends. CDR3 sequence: CASSVDGALYNEQFF. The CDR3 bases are TGTGCCAGCAGCGTAGATGGGGCCCTCTACAATGAGCAGTTCTTC.

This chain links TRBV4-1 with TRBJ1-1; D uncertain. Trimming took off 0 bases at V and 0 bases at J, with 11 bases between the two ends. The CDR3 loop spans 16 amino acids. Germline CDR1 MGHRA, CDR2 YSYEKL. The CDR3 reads CASSQDRRHLNTEAFF. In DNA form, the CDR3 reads TGCGCCAGCAGCCAAGATCGGCGACACCTGAACACTGAAGCTTTCTTT.

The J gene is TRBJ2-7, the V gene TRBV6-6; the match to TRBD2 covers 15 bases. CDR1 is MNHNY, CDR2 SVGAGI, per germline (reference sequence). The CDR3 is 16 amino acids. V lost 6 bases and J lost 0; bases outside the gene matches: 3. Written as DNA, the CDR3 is TGTGCCAGCAGGGGACTAGCGGGAGGAAGCTCCTACGAGCAGTACTTC. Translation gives CASRGLAGGSSYEQYF.

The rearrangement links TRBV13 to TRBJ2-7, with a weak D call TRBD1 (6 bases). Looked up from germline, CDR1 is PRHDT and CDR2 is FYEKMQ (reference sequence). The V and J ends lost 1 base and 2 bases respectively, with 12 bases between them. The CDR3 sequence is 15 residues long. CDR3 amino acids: CASSLEQGFTYEQYF. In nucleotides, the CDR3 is TGTGCCAGCAGCTTAGAACAGGGTTTTACCTACGAGCAGTACTTC.